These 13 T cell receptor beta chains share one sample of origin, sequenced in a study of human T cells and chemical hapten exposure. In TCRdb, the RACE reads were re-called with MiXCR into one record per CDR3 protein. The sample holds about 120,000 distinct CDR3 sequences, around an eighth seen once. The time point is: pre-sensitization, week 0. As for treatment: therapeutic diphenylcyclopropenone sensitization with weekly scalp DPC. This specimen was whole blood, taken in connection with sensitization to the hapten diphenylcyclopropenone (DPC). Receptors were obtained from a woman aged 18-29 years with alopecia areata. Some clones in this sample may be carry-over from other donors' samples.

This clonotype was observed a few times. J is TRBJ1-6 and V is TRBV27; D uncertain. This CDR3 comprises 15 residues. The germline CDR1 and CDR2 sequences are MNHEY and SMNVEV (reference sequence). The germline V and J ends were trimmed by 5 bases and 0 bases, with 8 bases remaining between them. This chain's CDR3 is CASSTVGSYNSPLHF. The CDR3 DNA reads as TGTGCCAGCAGTACCGTCGGCTCCTATAATTCACCCCTCCACTTT.

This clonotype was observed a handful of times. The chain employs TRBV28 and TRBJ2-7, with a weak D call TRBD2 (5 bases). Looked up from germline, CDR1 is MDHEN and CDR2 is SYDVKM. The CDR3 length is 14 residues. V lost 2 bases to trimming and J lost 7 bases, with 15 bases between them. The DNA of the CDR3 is TGTGCCAGCAGTTTACTGGGAGCTCTACGAGAGCAGTACTTC. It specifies CASSLLGALREQYF.

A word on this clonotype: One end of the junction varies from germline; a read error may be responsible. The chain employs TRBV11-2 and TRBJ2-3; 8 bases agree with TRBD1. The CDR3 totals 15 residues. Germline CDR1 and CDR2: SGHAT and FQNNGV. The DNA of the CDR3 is TGTGGCAGCAGTCCCGGGACAGGTTTTGGAGATACGCAGTATTTT. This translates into CGSSPGTGFGDTQYF.

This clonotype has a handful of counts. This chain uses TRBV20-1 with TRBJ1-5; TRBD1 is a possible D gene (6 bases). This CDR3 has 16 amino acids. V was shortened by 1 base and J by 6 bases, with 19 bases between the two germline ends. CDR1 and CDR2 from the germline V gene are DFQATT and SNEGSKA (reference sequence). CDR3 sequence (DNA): TGCAGTGCTAGAGCAGGGAGGGGGAATCTGCGTCAGCCCCAGCATTTT. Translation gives CSARAGRGNLRQPQHF.

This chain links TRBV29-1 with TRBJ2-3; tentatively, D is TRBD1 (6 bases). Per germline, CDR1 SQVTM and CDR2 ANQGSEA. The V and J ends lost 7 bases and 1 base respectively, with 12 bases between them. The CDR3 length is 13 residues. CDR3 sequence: CSARGWGTDTQYF. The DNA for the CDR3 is TGCAGCGCCAGGGGTTGGGGCACAGATACGCAGTATTTT.

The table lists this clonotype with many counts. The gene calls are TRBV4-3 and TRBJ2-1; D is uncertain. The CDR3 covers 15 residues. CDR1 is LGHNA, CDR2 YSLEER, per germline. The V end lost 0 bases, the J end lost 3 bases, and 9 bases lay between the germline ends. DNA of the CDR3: TGCGCCAGCAGCCAAGAGCCAGTGAACTACAATGAGCAGTTCTTC. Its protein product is CASSQEPVNYNEQFF.

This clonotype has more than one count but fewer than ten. The DNA of the CDR3 is TGTGCCAGCAGTGAAGACGGACAGCATAATCAGCCCCAGCATTTT. Translating it yields CASSEDGQHNQPQHF. V gene TRBV2 combines with J gene TRBJ1-5; possible D gene TRBD1, 6 bases. Germline values: CDR1 SNHLY, CDR2 FYNNEI. The CDR3 runs to 15 residues. V lost 1 base and J lost 4, with 11 bases in between.

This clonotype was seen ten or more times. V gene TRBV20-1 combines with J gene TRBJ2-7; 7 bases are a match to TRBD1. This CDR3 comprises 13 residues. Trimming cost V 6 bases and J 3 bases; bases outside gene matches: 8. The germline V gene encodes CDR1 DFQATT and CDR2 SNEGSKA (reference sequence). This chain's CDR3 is CSAHGTVSYEQYF. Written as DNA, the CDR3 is TGCAGTGCCCACGGGACAGTGAGCTACGAGCAGTACTTC.

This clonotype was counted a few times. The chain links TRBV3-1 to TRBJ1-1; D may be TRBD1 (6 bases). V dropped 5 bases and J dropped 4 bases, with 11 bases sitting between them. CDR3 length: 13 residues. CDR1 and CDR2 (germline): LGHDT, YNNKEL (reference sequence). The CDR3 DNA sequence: TGTGCCAGCAGCTCTACAGGGAGCACTGAAGCTTTCTTT. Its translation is CASSSTGSTEAFF. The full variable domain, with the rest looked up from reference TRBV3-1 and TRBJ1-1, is DTAVSQTPKYLVTQMGNDKSIKCEQNLGHDTMYWYKQDSKKFLKIMFSYNNKELIINETVPNRFSPKSPDKAHLNLHINSLELGDSAVYFCASSSTGSTEAFFGQGTRLTVV.

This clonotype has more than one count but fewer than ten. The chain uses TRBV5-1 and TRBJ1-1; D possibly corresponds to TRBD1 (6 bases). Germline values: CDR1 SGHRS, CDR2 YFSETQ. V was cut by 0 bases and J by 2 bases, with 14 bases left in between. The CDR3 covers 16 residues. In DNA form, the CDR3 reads TGCGCCAGCAGCTTGGCCTCGACAGGCCTTAACACTGAAGCTTTCTTT. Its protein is CASSLASTGLNTEAFF. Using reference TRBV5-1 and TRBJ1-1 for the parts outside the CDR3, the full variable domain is KAGVTQTPRYLIKTRGQQVTLSCSPISGHRSVSWYQQTPGQGLQFLFEYFSETQRNKGNFPGRFSGRQFSNSRSEMNVSTLELGDSALYLCASSLASTGLNTEAFFGQGTRLTVV.

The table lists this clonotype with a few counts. CDR3 region: CASSVVREFPNTEAFF. In DNA form, the CDR3 reads TGTGCCAGCAGCGTAGTCCGAGAGTTCCCGAACACTGAAGCTTTCTTT. The V call is TRBV9, the J call TRBJ1-1; no clear D. Trimming shortened V by 0 bases and J by 1 base, and 13 bases separated the two germline ends. This CDR3 region has 16 residues. Germline CDR1 SGDLS, CDR2 YYNGEE.

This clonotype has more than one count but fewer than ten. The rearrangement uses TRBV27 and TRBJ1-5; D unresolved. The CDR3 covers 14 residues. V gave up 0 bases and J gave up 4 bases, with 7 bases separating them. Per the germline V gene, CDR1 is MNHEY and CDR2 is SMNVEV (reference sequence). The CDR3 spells CASSLSRPNQPQHF. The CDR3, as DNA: TGTGCCAGCAGTTTATCTCGCCCTAATCAGCCCCAGCATTTT.

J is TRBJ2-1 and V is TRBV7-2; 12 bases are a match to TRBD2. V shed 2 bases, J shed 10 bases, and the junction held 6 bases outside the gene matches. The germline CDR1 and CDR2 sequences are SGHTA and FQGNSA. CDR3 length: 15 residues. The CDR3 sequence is CASSLSRTSGAEQFF. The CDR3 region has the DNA TGTGCCAGCAGCTTAAGCAGGACTAGCGGGGCAGAGCAGTTCTTC.